A selection of T cell receptor beta chains follows, all from one sample in a study of cytomegalovirus exposure and HLA in healthy donors. Measured with immunoSEQ multiplex PCR; TCRdb has only the in-frame clones, and not every one. The sample carries roughly 69,000 clones, roughly 70% recorded once. Input material: PBMCs. These receptors were obtained from a male donor in good health and CMV-seropositive. CDR3s include the opening cysteine and the closing phenylalanine or tryptophan. A D gene is named only where the DNA matches it firmly. Clone size, where shown, is once, few, many, or a class for clones that have expanded.

D gene,V gene,J gene,clone size,CDR3 DNA,CDR3 protein
TRBD1,TRBV19,TRBJ2-6,few,TGTGCCAGTAGTACCCAAGGACAGGGGGCGCGCGGGGCCAACGTCCTGACTTTC,CASSTQGQGARGANVLTF
TRBD1,TRBV6-5,TRBJ1-5,.,TGTGCCAGCAGCCCCAGGGGGCTTGGTCAGCCCCAGCATTTT,CASSPRGLGQPQHF
.,TRBV29-1,TRBJ2-7,.,TGCAGCGGGGGGGAAGCTCGCTACGAGCAGTACTTC,CSGGEARYEQYF
.,TRBV7-2,TRBJ2-2,once,TGTGCCAGCAGCACCGGACTCCTGAGTCCCGGGGAGCTGTTTTTT,CASSTGLLSPGELFF
TRBD2,TRBV2,TRBJ2-7,.,TGTGCCAGCAGTGCGAGACTAGCGGGAGACGAGCAGTACTTC,CASSARLAGDEQYF
TRBD1,TRBV9,TRBJ1-2,few,TGTGCCAGCACAGGGGGGTCGGCATATGGCTACACCTTC,CASTGGSAYGYTF
TRBD1,TRBV5-1,TRBJ2-5,.,TGCGCCAGCAGCTTGTGGACAGGGGAAGAGACCCAGTACTTC,CASSLWTGEETQYF
TRBD2,TRBV5-6,TRBJ2-1,.,TGTGCCAGCAGCTTGGATCTTAGCGGGAGGGCCGAGTTCTTC,CASSLDLSGRAEFF
.,TRBV7-2,TRBJ1-2,.,TGTGCCAGCAGCTTAGCGGGCCAGATTAACTATGGCTACACCTTC,CASSLAGQINYGYTF
.,TRBV7-9,TRBJ2-5,.,TGTGCCAGCAGCTCCCCCCCTGACAACCAAGAGACCCAGTACTTC,CASSSPPDNQETQYF
.,TRBV30,TRBJ1-5,.,TGTGCCTGGAGTGACCCCAGGGGAGGCAATCAGCCCCAGCATTTT,CAWSDPRGGNQPQHF
.,TRBV5-5,TRBJ2-3,.,TGTGCCAGCAGCTTGAGCGGGCGCACAGATACGCAGTATTTT,CASSLSGRTDTQYF
.,TRBV6-1,TRBJ1-4,.,TGTGCCAGCGCCCCTAGCAGATCAACTAATGAAAAACTGTTTTTT,CASAPSRSTNEKLFF
TRBD1,TRBV7-2,TRBJ1-2,once,TGTGCCAGCAGCCGGGACAGAGACTATGGCTACACCTTC,CASSRDRDYGYTF
.,TRBV2,TRBJ1-3,once,TGTGCCAGCAGCCTTGAGAGGCCCTCTGGAAACACCATATATTTT,CASSLERPSGNTIYF
TRBD1,TRBV7-9,TRBJ1-1,.,TGTTCCAGCAGCCCAAGTCGAGGACAGGGGGGAATGAACACTGAAGCTTTCTTT,CSSSPSRGQGGMNTEAFF
TRBD1,TRBV29-1,TRBJ1-1,.,TGCAGCGTTGATCCGGACAGGGGCTTATCGAACACTGAAGCTTTCTTT,CSVDPDRGLSNTEAFF
TRBD2,TRBV18,TRBJ2-1,.,TGTGCCAGCTCACCCGGACTAGCGGGAGCCTATGAGCAGTTCTTC,CASSPGLAGAYEQFF
TRBD1,TRBV19,TRBJ1-2,few,TGTGCCAGTGAAAGAACGACAGGGTACGGCTACACCTTC,CASERTTGYGYTF
TRBD2,TRBV10-1,TRBJ2-3,.,TGCGCCAGCAGTGAGTCGATACTAGCGGGGGGCCCAGATACGCAGTATTTT,CASSESILAGGPDTQYF